This is a list of T cell receptor beta chains from one sample in a study of Graves' ophthalmopathy and Graves' hyperthyroidism. One entry per CDR3 protein, called by TCRdb with MiXCR from the multiplex PCR reads. Counted here are roughly 480,000 distinct CDR3 sequences, about 15% occurring once; the ten biggest clones make up over 8%. What was sequenced was blood. The receptor set was obtained from a woman aged 25 to 39 with Graves' ophthalmopathy. CDR3s include the opening cysteine and the closing phenylalanine or tryptophan. Fields, in order: clone size, D gene, J gene, V gene, CDR3 protein, CDR3 DNA. D genes are given only for firm matches. Size tells how often a clone was seen (once, few, many) or the class of an expanded clone, and some rows leave it out.

many	TRBD1	TRBJ1-6	TRBV6-5	CASSYYEGARDSPLHF	TGTGCCAGCAGTTACTATGAGGGGGCGCGGGATTCACCCCTCCACTTT
many	-	TRBJ1-5	TRBV7-8	CASSLTGGVSNQPQHF	TGTGCCAGCAGCTTAACGGGGGGGGTAAGCAATCAGCCCCAGCATTTT
many	TRBD1	TRBJ2-7	TRBV6-2/TRBV6-3	CASRDRENEQYF	TGTGCCAGCAGAGACAGGGAGAACGAGCAGTACTTC
-	-	TRBJ2-5	TRBV5-1	CASSPWTNQETQYF	TGCGCCAGCAGCCCCTGGACAAATCAAGAGACCCAGTACTTC
many	-	TRBJ2-4	TRBV12-3/TRBV12-4	CASSNRGGDIQYF	TGTGCCAGCAGTAACAGGGGGGGAGACATTCAGTACTTC
many	-	TRBJ2-7	TRBV29-1	CSVGAGTSYEQYF	TGCAGCGTCGGAGCTGGGACATCCTACGAGCAGTACTTC
many	-	TRBJ1-1	TRBV12-3/TRBV12-4	CASSPGTLGGRDF	TGTGCCAGCAGTCCCGGGACACTCGGAGGTCGCGACTTT
many	-	TRBJ2-7	TRBV7-8	CASSPDRTRRYEQYF	TGTGCCAGCAGCCCCGACAGGACGCGCCGGTACGAGCAGTACTTC
few	TRBD2	TRBJ2-7	TRBV28	CASSPASGSTNEQYF	TGTGCCAGCAGTCCTGCTAGCGGGAGTACAAACGAGCAGTACTTC
many	-	TRBJ2-2	TRBV30	CAWSVRGRELFF	TGTGCCTGGAGTGTACGTGGTCGGGAGCTGTTTTTT
many	-	TRBJ1-5	TRBV6-1	CASSESSTVHQPQHF	TGTGCCAGCAGTGAATCCAGCACCGTACATCAGCCCCAGCATTTT
many	-	TRBJ1-6	TRBV4-1	CASSQIDAANNSPLHF	TGCGCCAGCAGCCAAATAGATGCAGCTAATAATTCACCCCTCCACTTT
many	TRBD1	TRBJ2-5	TRBV6-1	CASSVMRGLQETQYF	TGTGCCAGCAGTGTGATGAGGGGGCTCCAAGAGACCCAGTACTTC
many	-	TRBJ2-5	TRBV11-2	CASSLASLETQYF	TGTGCCAGCAGCTTAGCGTCGCTCGAGACCCAGTACTTC
many	TRBD2	TRBJ2-5	TRBV30	CACLKRGWGETQYF	TGTGCCTGCCTAAAGCGGGGTTGGGGAGAGACCCAGTACTTC
once	-	TRBJ1-2	TRBV6-2/TRBV6-3	CASDYRKVYGYTF	TGTGCCAGCGACTACAGGAAGGTCTATGGCTACACCTTC
many	-	TRBJ1-2	TRBV19	CATGQNLNNYGYTF	TGTGCCACCGGACAGAACCTCAATAACTATGGCTACACCTTC
many	-	TRBJ1-2	TRBV28	CASSLLQGFGYGYTF	TGTGCCAGCAGTCTCTTACAGGGTTTCGGCTATGGCTACACCTTC
many	-	TRBJ2-7	TRBV6-1	CASTDSAYEQYF	TGTGCCAGCACGGACAGCGCCTACGAGCAGTACTTC
many	-	TRBJ1-5	TRBV6-5	CASNYLRLPNQPQHF	TGTGCCAGCAATTACCTTCGCCTCCCCAATCAGCCCCAGCATTTT
-	TRBD2	TRBJ2-7	TRBV30	CAWSQAGGPSSYEQYF	TGTGCCTGGAGTCAAGCGGGAGGGCCGAGCTCCTACGAGCAGTACTTC
many	-	TRBJ2-6	TRBV5-1	CASSLVSVSGANVLTF	TGCGCCAGCAGCTTGGTCTCAGTCTCTGGGGCCAACGTCCTGACTTTC
many	-	TRBJ1-6	TRBV28	CASSLSGGPHSPLHF	TGTGCCAGCAGTTTAAGCGGGGGTCCCCATTCACCCCTCCACTTT
few	TRBD2	TRBJ2-2	TRBV10-2	CASSEPGLAGGPEWTGELFF	TGCGCCAGCAGTGAGCCAGGACTAGCGGGAGGGCCAGAGTGGACCGGGGAGCTGTTTTTT
many	-	TRBJ2-5	TRBV10-1	CASSPGGGSRETQYF	TGCGCCAGCAGCCCCGGTGGGGGGTCTCGGGAGACCCAGTACTTC
few	-	TRBJ2-7	TRBV7-3	CASSWGPRAEQYF	TGTGCCAGCAGCTGGGGACCCAGGGCCGAGCAGTACTTC
many	TRBD1	TRBJ2-7	TRBV28	CASSLGRGPYEQYF	TGTGCCAGCAGTTTAGGCAGGGGGCCGTACGAGCAGTACTTC
few	TRBD1	TRBJ1-5	TRBV4-2	CASSQEKQGTMKHF	TGTGCCAGCAGCCAAGAAAAACAGGGGACGATGAAGCATTTT
many	-	TRBJ1-2	TRBV14	CASSQDSYGYTF	TGTGCCAGCAGTCAGGACAGCTATGGCTACACCTTC
many	-	TRBJ1-1	TRBV27	CASSSAGTLNTEAFF	TGTGCCAGCAGTTCGGCAGGGACCCTTAACACTGAAGCTTTCTTT
many	-	TRBJ2-5	TRBV29-1	CSVEDPGDKETQYF	TGCAGCGTTGAAGATCCGGGAGACAAAGAGACCCAGTACTTC
-	TRBD1	TRBJ1-1	TRBV7-2	CASSLQGVSEAFF	TGTGCCAGCAGCTTACAGGGGGTGTCTGAAGCTTTCTTT
many	-	TRBJ2-5	TRBV19	CASSILGGGRLQETQYF	TGTGCCAGTAGTATCCTTGGAGGGGGCAGACTTCAAGAGACCCAGTACTTC
-	-	TRBJ2-2	TRBV7-3	CASSLKGGRGTNTGELFF	TGTGCCAGCAGCTTAAAGGGGGGCCGGGGGACGAACACCGGGGAGCTGTTTTTT
many	-	TRBJ2-7	TRBV28	CASSFPYSGLAPLSYEQYF	TGTGCCAGCAGTTTCCCATATTCGGGTCTAGCGCCCCTCTCCTACGAGCAGTACTTC
-	-	TRBJ1-6	TRBV6-2/TRBV6-3	CASQESTRSSPLHF	TGTGCCAGCCAAGAGAGCACTCGTTCATCACCCCTCCACTTT
many	TRBD2	TRBJ2-7	TRBV6-2/TRBV6-3	CASSYQLAREQYF	TGTGCCAGCAGTTACCAACTAGCGCGCGAGCAGTACTTC
many	-	TRBJ2-7	TRBV28	CARADRTEDEQYF	TGTGCCAGGGCAGACAGAACGGAGGACGAGCAGTACTTC
few	-	TRBJ1-3	TRBV6-1	CASIVRRGTSGNTIYF	TGTGCCAGCATTGTCCGCCGGGGGACCTCTGGAAACACCATATATTTT
-	TRBD2	TRBJ2-3	TRBV11-3	CASSLIPLAGGRGSTDTQYF	TGTGCCAGCAGCTTAATCCCCCTAGCGGGGGGGCGAGGGAGCACAGATACGCAGTATTTT
many	-	TRBJ1-2	TRBV12-3/TRBV12-4	CASRPGAYGYTF	TGTGCCAGCAGGCCGGGGGCCTATGGCTACACCTTC
many	-	TRBJ1-1	TRBV29-1	CSVEDDVADTPTEAFF	TGCAGCGTTGAAGATGATGTGGCCGACACCCCCACTGAAGCTTTCTTT
-	TRBD1	TRBJ1-2	TRBV30	CARDSRGRGYTF	TGTGCCCGAGACTCCAGGGGGCGAGGCTACACCTTC
many	-	TRBJ2-7	TRBV5-1	CASRGETEQYF	TGCGCCAGCAGAGGCGAAACCGAGCAGTACTTC
-	-	TRBJ1-1	TRBV27	CARLKGQKGLGNTEAFF	TGTGCCAGGTTAAAAGGCCAAAAAGGGTTAGGGAACACTGAAGCTTTCTTT
many	TRBD2	TRBJ2-3	TRBV28	CAYAATSGRPDTQYF	TGTGCCTACGCGGCTACTAGCGGGAGGCCAGATACGCAGTATTTT
many	-	TRBJ2-2	TRBV5-1	CASTLDLTGELFF	TGCGCCAGCACCCTGGACCTGACCGGGGAGCTGTTTTTT
-	-	TRBJ2-2	TRBV2	CASSEEGELFF	TGTGCCAGTAGTGAGGAGGGGGAGCTGTTTTTT
many	-	TRBJ1-1	TRBV6-6	CASRWDLNTEAFF	TGTGCCAGCAGATGGGACTTGAACACTGAAGCTTTCTTT
many	-	TRBJ2-7	TRBV28	CASSTHRGSYEQYF	TGTGCCAGCAGTACCCATCGAGGGTCCTACGAGCAGTACTTC
many	TRBD1	TRBJ1-1	TRBV27	CASSLYSGGGLSWGTEAFF	TGTGCCAGCAGTTTATACTCAGGGGGCGGTTTATCGTGGGGCACTGAAGCTTTCTTT
few	TRBD2	TRBJ2-2	TRBV6-2/TRBV6-3	CASSYTLPGTSATGTGELFF	TGTGCCAGCAGTTACACCCTACCCGGGACTAGCGCGACGGGGACCGGGGAGCTGTTTTTT
many	TRBD1	TRBJ1-2	TRBV27	CAVKSGTGVYGYTF	TGTGCCGTTAAATCCGGGACAGGGGTGTATGGCTACACCTTC
many	-	TRBJ2-7	TRBV29-1	CSVSDAYEQYF	TGCAGCGTTTCCGACGCCTACGAGCAGTACTTC
many	-	TRBJ1-2	TRBV2	CASSAEQGTYGYTF	TGTGCCAGCAGTGCAGAACAGGGTACCTATGGCTACACCTTC